A selection of T cell receptor beta chains follows, all from one sample in a study of shared clonotypes between healthy human individuals. The protocol was immunoSEQ multiplex PCR, while the TCRdb copy is restricted to in-frame clones and leaves out a portion. The table includes under 650,000 clones, roughly 95% detected once. Sequences were obtained from naive CD4+ T cells sorted from blood. These receptors all come from a woman in her twenties or thirties in good health. CDR3s include the opening cysteine and the closing phenylalanine or tryptophan. D genes are given only for firm matches. Clone size, where shown, is once, few, many, or a class for clones that have expanded.

D | J | size | V | CDR3 | DNA
. | TRBJ2-2 | . | TRBV5-8 | CASSLARGYTGELFF | TGTGCCAGCAGCTTGGCCAGGGGCTATACCGGGGAGCTGTTTTTT
. | TRBJ2-2 | . | TRBV5-1 | CASSLQGPGELFF | TGCGCCAGCAGCTTACAGGGCCCCGGGGAGCTGTTTTTT
TRBD2 | TRBJ2-1 | . | TRBV19 | CASSINTLTLAGAENEQFF | TGTGCCAGTAGTATTAATACCCTGACACTAGCGGGAGCGGAGAATGAGCAGTTCTTC
. | TRBJ2-1 | . | TRBV5-1 | CASSLGPIRTYNEQFF | TGCGCCAGCAGCTTGGGACCCATTCGGACTTACAATGAGCAGTTCTTC
. | TRBJ2-5 | . | TRBV27 | CASSLTSDPKGQYF | TGTGCCAGCAGTTTAACTAGTGATCCAAAGGGGCAGTACTTC
. | TRBJ2-6 | . | TRBV19 | CASTPAGANVLTF | TGTGCCAGTACCCCGGCTGGGGCCAACGTCCTGACTTTC
TRBD2 | TRBJ2-1 | . | TRBV11-2 | CASSHNSGGYNEQFF | TGTGCCAGCAGCCATAATAGCGGGGGATACAATGAGCAGTTCTTC
TRBD1 | TRBJ1-3 | . | TRBV7-2 | CASSYRHRGSGNTIYF | TGTGCCAGCAGCTACAGACACAGGGGCTCTGGAAACACCATATATTTT
. | TRBJ2-7 | . | TRBV6-5 | CASSYQPSSYEQYF | TGTGCCAGCAGTTATCAGCCGAGCTCCTACGAGCAGTACTTC
. | TRBJ1-5 | . | TRBV7-8 | CASSLSDRRLSNQPQHF | TGTGCCAGCAGCCTCAGCGACAGGCGCCTTAGCAATCAGCCCCAGCATTTT
TRBD2 | TRBJ2-1 | . | TRBV4-2 | CASSQANSQGRGANEQFF | TGTGCCAGCAGCCAAGCCAATTCTCAGGGGCGGGGGGCCAATGAGCAGTTCTTC
TRBD1 | TRBJ2-5 | . | TRBV25-1 | CASSDGQVGETQYF | TGTGCCAGCAGTGATGGACAGGTAGGAGAGACCCAGTACTTC
TRBD2 | TRBJ2-2 | . | TRBV18 | CASSPVLAGGANTGELFF | TGTGCCAGCTCACCAGTTCTAGCGGGAGGAGCGAACACCGGGGAGCTGTTTTTT
. | TRBJ1-2 | . | TRBV11-2 | CASSLTYGYTF | TGTGCCAGCAGCTTGACCTATGGCTACACCTTC
TRBD1 | TRBJ1-2 | once | TRBV10-3 | CASHGTGDGYTF | TGTGCCTCCCACGGGACAGGGGACGGCTACACCTTC
. | TRBJ2-2 | . | TRBV6-5 | CASSSHPAAGELFF | TGTGCCAGCAGTTCCCACCCGGCCGCCGGGGAGCTGTTTTTT
. | TRBJ2-5 | . | TRBV27 | CASSQGGKETQYF | TGTGCCAGCAGTCAGGGCGGGAAAGAGACCCAGTACTTC
. | TRBJ1-1 | . | TRBV21-1 | CASTKVRGTEAFF | TGTGCCAGCACGAAAGTCCGGGGCACTGAAGCTTTCTTT
TRBD1 | TRBJ2-3 | . | TRBV4-1 | CASSQARTGVTDTQYF | TGCGCCAGCAGCCAAGCCCGGACAGGGGTCACAGATACGCAGTATTTT
. | TRBJ2-1 | . | TRBV7-2 | CASSLRLMNYNEQFF | TGTGCCAGCAGCTTAAGGCTGATGAACTACAATGAGCAGTTCTTC
. | TRBJ2-5 | . | TRBV30 | CAWRRGIQETQYF | TGTGCCTGGCGCCGGGGGATCCAAGAGACCCAGTACTTC
. | TRBJ2-6 | . | TRBV19 | CASSWVSGANVLTF | TGTGCCAGTAGTTGGGTTTCTGGGGCCAACGTCCTGACTTTC
. | TRBJ2-3 | . | TRBV5-1 | CASSFQGLTDTQYF | TGCGCCAGCAGCTTTCAGGGCCTTACAGATACGCAGTATTTT
. | TRBJ1-4 | . | TRBV7-9 | CASSLLGGATNEKLFF | TGTGCCAGCAGCTTATTAGGTGGTGCAACTAATGAAAAACTGTTTTTT
TRBD1 | TRBJ1-2 | . | TRBV2 | CASSEEGTGYGYTF | TGTGCCAGCAGTGAAGAGGGGACAGGCTATGGCTACACCTTC
. | TRBJ1-1 | . | TRBV21-1 | CASSKAPGAVNTEAFF | TGTGCCAGCAGCAAAGCTCCAGGGGCGGTGAACACTGAAGCTTTCTTT
TRBD2 | TRBJ2-1 | . | TRBV5-1 | CASSLAGLAGGPNEQFF | TGCGCCAGCAGCTTGGCCGGGCTAGCGGGAGGGCCAAATGAGCAGTTCTTC
. | TRBJ1-2 | . | TRBV5-6 | CASSVPGRKLANYGYTF | TGTGCCAGCAGCGTACCCGGGAGAAAACTTGCAAACTATGGCTACACCTTC
TRBD1 | TRBJ1-5 | . | TRBV15 | CATSRTGGNQPQHF | TGTGCCACCAGCCGTACAGGGGGTAATCAGCCCCAGCATTTT
. | TRBJ2-7 | few | TRBV2 | CASSEGSVEYF | TGTGCCAGCAGTGAAGGTTCCGTTGAGTACTTC
. | TRBJ1-2 | . | TRBV30 | CAWSVVGRINGYTF | TGTGCCTGGAGTGTGGTAGGGAGAATAAATGGCTACACCTTC
TRBD2 | TRBJ2-7 | . | TRBV10-1 | CASSESLAGDFNEQYF | TGCGCCAGCAGTGAGTCACTAGCGGGAGATTTCAACGAGCAGTACTTC
. | TRBJ2-7 | . | TRBV7-9 | CASSLVRGTSSYEQYF | TGTGCCAGCAGCTTAGTAAGAGGGACATCCTCATACGAGCAGTACTTC
. | TRBJ2-7 | . | TRBV5-5 | CASSDRRDPYEQYF | TGTGCCAGCAGTGACCGCAGGGACCCCTACGAGCAGTACTTC